These 14 T cell receptor beta chains were all obtained from the same sample, sequenced in a study of blood T cell repertoires in COVID-19. The protocol was immunoSEQ multiplex PCR, while the TCRdb copy is restricted to in-frame clones and leaves out a portion. This table holds 250,000 to 350,000 clones, approximately 90% found once. Sequences were obtained from peripheral blood. These receptors all come from a woman between 50 and 59 years old who had recovered from COVID-19.

This sequence joins TRBV20-1 and TRBJ1-1; D gene uncertain. The length of the CDR3 is 14 residues. Trimming removed 3 bases from V and 1 base from J, with 12 bases in between. Per the germline V gene, CDR1 is DFQATT and CDR2 is SNEGSKA (reference sequence). This chain's CDR3 is CSASLLSWNTEAFF. The CDR3 coding sequence is TGCAGTGCTAGTCTCCTTTCGTGGAACACTGAAGCTTTCTTT.

J is TRBJ2-2 and V is TRBV6-5; 10 nucleotides agree with TRBD1. This CDR3 has 16 residues. With V trimmed by 3 bases and J by 7 bases, 8 bases remained unmatched. The germline V gene encodes CDR1 MNHEY and CDR2 SVGAGI. The CDR3 here is CASSYGTGVVGGELFF. The CDR3 region has the DNA TGTGCCAGCAGTTATGGGACAGGGGTGGTCGGCGGGGAGCTGTTTTTT.

The table lists this clone with a few counts. CDR3 residues: CASSLFVGDPQHF. CDR3 DNA: TGTGCCAGCAGCTTATTTGTCGGAGACCCCCAGCATTTT. This chain links TRBV7-9 with TRBJ1-5, with unresolved D. V was cut by 2 bases and J by 10 bases, with 12 bases left in between. This CDR3 region has 13 residues. CDR1 SEHNR and CDR2 FQNEAQ come from the germline V gene (reference sequence).

This rearrangement joins TRBV3-1 (or the pseudogene TRBV3-2) to TRBJ1-5; D perhaps matches TRBD1 (5 bases). This CDR3 is built from 13 residues. V dropped 4 bases and J dropped 6 bases, with 10 bases sitting between them. Per germline, CDR1 LGHDT and CDR2 YNNKEL (reference sequence). Here the CDR3 reads CASSLSGGQPQHF. The CDR3 DNA sequence: TGTGCCAGCAGCCTAAGCGGGGGTCAGCCCCAGCATTTT.

The rearrangement links TRBV2 to TRBJ1-5, with D tentatively TRBD1 (5 bases). V was clipped by 8 bases and J by 3 bases, with 17 bases between them. The CDR3 consists of 15 residues. CDR1 SNHLY and CDR2 FYNNEI come from the germline V gene. CDR3 sequence: CASLLGQGLNQPQHF. The CDR3 DNA reads TGTGCCAGCCTCCTGGGGCAGGGCCTCAATCAGCCCCAGCATTTT.

This clone was seen only once. The V gene is TRBV5-5, the J gene TRBJ2-5, with 9 nucleotides matching TRBD1. Germline CDR1 and CDR2: SGHKS and YYEKEE (reference sequence). V shed 2 bases and J 4 bases; nucleotides not matched to a gene: 6. The CDR3 spans 15 residues. In DNA form, the CDR3 reads TGTGCCAGCAGCTTAGGGACAGGGATTCCAGAGACCCAGTACTTC. Translated: CASSLGTGIPETQYF.

Only one count was recorded for this clone. DNA for the CDR3: TGTGCCTGGAGACCTTCACGGGAGCAGTTCTTC. This gives the protein CAWRPSREQFF. The J gene is TRBJ2-1, the V gene TRBV30; D is ambiguous. Trimming left V 3 bases short and J 10 bases short, with 10 bases between. The CDR3 sequence is 11 residues long. Germline loops: CDR1 GTSNPN, CDR2 SVGIG (reference sequence).

For the CDR3, the DNA is TGTGCCAGCAGCTTAAAGACAGGGGGCGAGGCCCAGCATTTT. It yields the protein CASSLKTGGEAQHF. This chain links TRBV7-8 with TRBJ1-5; 10 positions agree with TRBD1. The CDR3 loop spans 14 amino acids. V shed 2 bases and J 11 bases; nucleotides not matched to a gene: 6. Germline CDR1 and CDR2: SGHVS and FQNEAQ.

The J gene is TRBJ1-6, the V gene TRBV5-6, with 10 bases lining up with TRBD1. The J segment lost 10 bases and the V segment lost 4 bases, leaving 17 bases of the junction unmatched. Germline values: CDR1 SGHDT, CDR2 YYEEEE. The CDR3 totals 18 residues. The CDR3 here is CASSRPETRQGARSPLHF. In DNA form, the CDR3 reads TGTGCCAGCAGCCGACCCGAGACGAGACAGGGGGCACGATCACCCCTCCACTTT.

J is TRBJ2-2 and V is TRBV7-8, with a weak D call TRBD1 (6 bases). CDR1 is SGHVS and CDR2 is FQNEAQ in the germline V gene. Deletions cut 5 bases from V and 5 bases from J, with 21 bases between. The CDR3 totals 17 residues. The CDR3 reads CASSLQLMVGATGELFF. Here the CDR3 DNA reads TGTGCCAGCAGCCTCCAATTGATGGTGGGGGCGACCGGGGAGCTGTTTTTT.

CDR3 sequence (DNA): TGTGCCAGTAGAGCTTCCGACAGGGGAGTCAACTATGGCTACACCTTC. It is translated as CASRASDRGVNYGYTF. The chain recombines TRBV19 with TRBJ1-2, with TRBD1 identical over 8 bases. The CDR3 is 16 residues long. The ends lost 6 bases at V and 2 bases at J; junction bases unmatched: 11. Germline CDR1 LNHDA, CDR2 SQIVND (reference sequence).

The rearrangement joins TRBV19 to TRBJ2-7, with 11 bases lining up with TRBD2. Germline assignment: CDR1 LNHDA and CDR2 SQIVND (reference sequence). With V trimmed by 6 bases and J by 12 bases, 16 bases remained unmatched. CDR3 length: 15 amino acids. The CDR3 protein is CASRMGSSGTSGLYF. DNA of the CDR3: TGTGCCAGTAGAATGGGGAGCTCCGGGACTAGCGGACTGTACTTC.

The chain joins TRBV5-6 to TRBJ1-1, with D perhaps TRBD1 (5 bases). Per the germline V gene, CDR1 is SGHDT and CDR2 is YYEEEE. Trimming took off 6 bases at V and 1 base at J, with 13 bases between the two ends. CDR3 size: 14 residues. The CDR3 coding sequence is TGTGCCAGCACCCCCCCAGGGTGGAACACTGAAGCTTTCTTT. Translating it yields CASTPPGWNTEAFF.

V gene TRBV6-9 combines with J gene TRBJ1-5; possible D gene TRBD1, 6 bases. The CDR3 length is 16 residues. Germline-derived CDR1 and CDR2 are MNHGY and SVAAGI. Trimming removed 4 bases at V and 2 bases at J, with 15 bases between. Written as DNA, the CDR3 is TGTGCCAGCAGTTTAAATACAGGGCGGGGCAATCAGCCCCAGCATTTT. Translating gives CASSLNTGRGNQPQHF.